Listed below are T cell receptor beta chains from one sample, sequenced in a study of circulating and synovial CD4+ cells in juvenile arthritis. Produced via immunoSEQ multiplex PCR; TCRdb's table is partial and in-frame only. Of roughly 33,000 clones in the sample, 90% to 95% were seen once. The sequencing input was CD4+ T cells from blood. These TCRs come from a human donor with juvenile idiopathic arthritis. Each CDR3 is given without its conserved first and last residue. The D gene is left open where the match is weak. Not all rows give a size; the values are once, few, many and, for expanded clones, a class.

clone_size	v_call	d_call	j_call	cdr3_length	cdr3_aa
once	TRBV28	TRBD2	TRBJ2-3	12	ASSLAGGTDTQY
NA	TRBV7-2	TRBD2	TRBJ2-3	14	ASSSAGTSGTDTQY
NA	TRBV7-2	NA	TRBJ2-3	12	ASSFRGPTDTQY
NA	TRBV2	TRBD2	TRBJ2-3	15	ASLRLAGGPGTDTQY
NA	TRBV14	NA	TRBJ1-4	10	ASSQVEGKLF
NA	TRBV27	NA	TRBJ2-1	11	ASSLFPQVEQF
NA	TRBV2	NA	TRBJ1-2	13	ASSGPEQTNYGYT
NA	TRBV7-2	TRBD1	TRBJ1-5	13	ASSLDTGGNQPQH
NA	TRBV10-3	NA	TRBJ1-1	14	AISGAGQRMNTEAF
once	TRBV15	TRBD2	TRBJ2-7	13	ATSRLLGGVSEQY
NA	TRBV9	NA	TRBJ1-2	12	ASSGQDLNYGYT
NA	TRBV7-2	NA	TRBJ2-7	14	ASSASFPPGAYEQY
NA	TRBV28	TRBD1	TRBJ1-5	12	ASSSGQGLGPQH
NA	TRBV2	TRBD2	TRBJ2-7	13	ASSDYRLAPNEQY
NA	TRBV7-9	TRBD1	TRBJ1-2	12	ASRAPGQDYGYT
NA	TRBV9	NA	TRBJ2-3	10	ASSPQADTQY
NA	TRBV20-1	TRBD1	TRBJ1-2	9	SARGRIGYT
NA	TRBV7-8	NA	TRBJ2-2	15	ASSSLLGGRNTGELF
NA	TRBV19	TRBD1	TRBJ1-1	12	ASSDRGQWDEAF
NA	TRBV10-2	NA	TRBJ2-3	15	ASSAPKRGFSTDTQY
NA	TRBV7-9	NA	TRBJ1-5	11	ASSLNRDQPQH
NA	TRBV30	TRBD1	TRBJ1-4	13	AWSITGGTNEKLF
once	TRBV28	NA	TRBJ1-6	12	ASSPGQNNSPLH
NA	TRBV7-9	NA	TRBJ2-1	14	ASSLTRTGYYNEQF
NA	TRBV4-3	NA	TRBJ1-5	11	ASSAGVDQPQH
few	TRBV4-3	NA	TRBJ2-2	10	ASSPTTGELF
NA	TRBV28	TRBD1	TRBJ2-5	10	ASSLLGQLQY
NA	TRBV9	TRBD2	TRBJ2-1	14	ASSAPGLAGAGEQF
NA	TRBV28	TRBD2	TRBJ2-3	13	ASSLNRGGLDTQY
NA	TRBV2	TRBD1	TRBJ1-3	16	ASSLDRGGYPSGNTIY
NA	TRBV7-2	TRBD2	TRBJ2-1	13	ASSLEASGSYEQF
once	TRBV18	NA	TRBJ2-2	12	ASSPPVVTGELF
NA	TRBV7-2	TRBD1	TRBJ1-5	12	ASSPPGGSQPQH
NA	TRBV4-3	NA	TRBJ2-3	12	ASSQDRGTDTQY
NA	TRBV27	NA	TRBJ1-1	14	ASTKLRTRRNTEAF
NA	TRBV12-5	NA	TRBJ2-1	13	ASAEGGASYNEQF
NA	TRBV4-3	NA	TRBJ1-1	13	ASSRTRVYNTEAF
NA	TRBV20-1	NA	TRBJ1-6	9	RGGENSPLH
NA	TRBV5-4	TRBD2	TRBJ2-1	15	ASSQSLTSAAYNEQF
few	TRBV4-1	NA	TRBJ2-1	11	ASRGANYNEQF
NA	TRBV4-1	TRBD2	TRBJ2-7	14	ASSPWGLAGGYEQC
NA	TRBV28	NA	TRBJ2-7	12	ASSLGGSSYEQY
NA	TRBV15	NA	TRBJ2-7	12	ATSRVQGYYEQY
NA	TRBV5-1	NA	TRBJ1-5	15	ASSLRWAGKLNQPQH
NA	TRBV7-6	TRBD2	TRBJ2-3	13	ASSLILAGEDTQY
NA	TRBV5-4	TRBD1	TRBJ2-7	13	ASSSRDRETYEQY
NA	TRBV5-1	NA	TRBJ1-4	12	ASSLDTRTEKLF
NA	TRBV27	TRBD1	TRBJ1-2	15	ASSLGSGQGGTYGYT
NA	TRBV9	NA	TRBJ2-2	13	ASSVDQGWTGELF
NA	TRBV28	TRBD2	TRBJ2-7	12	ASTIGRPSYEQY
NA	TRBV28	TRBD1	TRBJ2-1	13	ASTRDRSSYNEQF
NA	TRBV7-2	NA	TRBJ2-7	10	ASSFGGSEQY
once	TRBV7-2	NA	TRBJ1-1	14	ASSPRDFRMNTEAF
NA	TRBV19	NA	TRBJ1-1	12	ASSMPPRGTEAF
NA	TRBV21-1	NA	TRBJ2-7	18	ASSKVSQGATAGATHEQY
few	TRBV19	TRBD1	TRBJ1-1	11	ASSLRDRAKAF
once	TRBV6-5	NA	TRBJ2-4	12	ASKRLGAKNIQY
NA	TRBV4-1	NA	TRBJ1-5	11	ASSQESRQPQH
NA	TRBV9	NA	TRBJ2-3	13	ASSRELVGADTQY
NA	TRBV4-2	NA	TRBJ2-1	13	ASSQELQGGNEQF